Presented here are 18 T cell receptor beta chains from one specimen sequenced in a study of OX40 agonist ivuxolimab in advanced cancers. The protocol was immunoSEQ multiplex PCR, while the TCRdb copy is restricted to in-frame clones and leaves out a portion. The repertoire has around 63,000 clones, more than 65% of them found once; the top ten carry about 5.5%. Sample: CD4+ or CD8+ T cells sorted from blood, taken in a trial of the OX40 agonist ivuxolimab. These receptors were collected from an adult with an advanced solid tumor such as melanoma, head and neck, liver or kidney cancer.

The chain uses TRBV5-1 and TRBJ1-2; tentatively, D is TRBD1 (6 bases). The CDR3 loop spans 15 amino acids. Germline assignment: CDR1 SGHRS and CDR2 YFSETQ. V was clipped by 3 bases and J by 6 bases, with 18 bases between them. The CDR3 here is CASSSGLGRGDGYTF. In DNA form, the CDR3 reads TGCGCCAGCAGCTCCGGGTTGGGCAGGGGCGATGGCTACACCTTC. Complete variable domain (other parts from reference TRBV5-1 and TRBJ1-2): KAGVTQTPRYLIKTRGQQVTLSCSPISGHRSVSWYQQTPGQGLQFLFEYFSETQRNKGNFPGRFSGRQFSNSRSEMNVSTLELGDSALYLCASSSGLGRGDGYTFGSGTRLTVV.

This clone turned up a few times. This chain connects TRBV11-1 to TRBJ1-6; D may be TRBD1 (5 bases). This CDR3 region has 14 residues. V lost 4 bases to trimming and J lost 4 bases, with 8 bases between them. Germline V CDR1 and CDR2: SGHAT, FQDESV (reference sequence). In DNA, the CDR3 is TGTGCCAGCAGCTGGACATTTTATAATTCACCCCTCCACTTT. Translated: CASSWTFYNSPLHF.

The chain is built from TRBV27 and TRBJ1-1; D is uncertain. Trimming took off 1 base at V and 0 bases at J, with 9 bases between the two ends. The CDR3 is made up of 15 amino acids. Germline V gives CDR1 MNHEY, CDR2 SMNVEV (reference sequence). The CDR3 coding sequence is TGTGCCAGCAGTTTATTTGCTTTGATGAACACTGAAGCTTTCTTT. Residues: CASSLFALMNTEAFF.

The rearrangement joins TRBV5-1 to TRBJ2-3; 8 positions match TRBD2. The junction had 4 bases not matched to a gene; V was cut back by 0 bases and J by 1 base. This CDR3 has 16 amino acids. The germline V gene encodes CDR1 SGHRS and CDR2 YFSETQ. CDR3 sequence: CASSLAAGGRTDTQYF. As DNA, the CDR3 is TGCGCCAGCAGCTTGGCTGCGGGGGGTCGCACAGATACGCAGTATTTT.

This clone showed up many times. This chain joins TRBV6-5 and TRBJ1-6, with 7 nucleotides matching TRBD1. CDR3 length: 15 amino acids. Germline lookup yields CDR1 MNHEY and CDR2 SVGAGI. With 2 bases clipped from V and 7 bases from J, the junction kept 5 bases outside the gene matches. CDR3 region: CASSYGRQGNSPLHF. DNA for the CDR3: TGTGCCAGCAGTTACGGGCGACAGGGCAATTCACCCCTCCACTTT.

The chain is built from TRBV9 and TRBJ2-1; D unresolved. Trimming removed 4 bases from V and 0 bases from J, with 17 bases in between. In germline, CDR1 is SGDLS, CDR2 YYNGEE. The CDR3 runs 17 residues. CDR3 DNA: TGTGCCAGCAGCCCCTATATCGGGCCCGGCTCCTACAATGAGCAGTTCTTC. Its translation is CASSPYIGPGSYNEQFF.

The chain recombines TRBV2 with TRBJ2-7; 15 nucleotides match TRBD2. The CDR3 loop spans 18 amino acids. Germline trimming cut 6 bases from V and 2 bases from J; bases unmatched to any gene: 11. Germline CDR1 SNHLY, CDR2 FYNNEI. For the CDR3, the DNA is TGTGCCAGCAGGGGGGGGACTAGCGGGAGGCCTTCCGCCTACGAGCAGTACTTC. Its protein product is CASRGGTSGRPSAYEQYF.

The chain is built from TRBV7-9 and TRBJ1-1; D is perhaps TRBD1 (6 bases). This CDR3 spans 15 amino acids. The V gene's germline CDR1 is SEHNR and CDR2 FQNEAQ (reference sequence). V lost 5 bases, J lost 6 bases, and 19 bases lay in between. The CDR3 region has the DNA TGTGCCAGCAGCCATGGTCCACAGGGAAGGGCTGAAGCTTTCTTT. Its translation is CASSHGPQGRAEAFF. Looking up the rest from reference TRBV7-9 and TRBJ1-1 gives the full variable domain: DTGVSQNPRHKITKRGQNVTFRCDPISEHNRLYWYRQTLGQGPEFLTYFQNEAQLEKSRLLSDRFSAERPKGSFSTLEIQRTEQGDSAMYLCASSHGPQGRAEAFFGQGTRLTVV.

The V call is TRBV7-2, the J call TRBJ2-3; D is perhaps TRBD2 (6 bases). V lost 6 bases to trimming and J lost 2 bases, with 12 bases between them. Germline CDR1 SGHTA, CDR2 FQGNSA. The CDR3 contains 14 residues. The chain's CDR3 is CASSYLASTDTQYF. Written as DNA, the CDR3 is TGTGCCAGCAGTTATCTAGCGTCCACAGATACGCAGTATTTT.

This chain uses TRBV6-6 with TRBJ1-5, with a weak D call TRBD1 (6 bases). In germline, CDR1 is MNHNY, CDR2 SVGAGI (reference sequence). V gave up 2 bases and J gave up 6 bases, with 17 bases separating them. The CDR3 covers 16 residues. DNA of the CDR3: TGTGCCAGCAGTTACGGGTCCCCGGGGGCAGGTCAGCCCCAGCATTTT. Its protein product is CASSYGSPGAGQPQHF.

The J gene is TRBJ2-1, the V gene TRBV11-3; D is unclear. The CDR3 is made up of 13 amino acids. Deletions cut 2 bases from V and 5 bases from J, with 7 bases between. CDR1 is SGHNT and CDR2 is YENEEA in the germline V gene. In nucleotides, the CDR3 is TGTGCCAGCAGCTTAAGGACCCACAATGAGCAGTTCTTC. Amino acids: CASSLRTHNEQFF.

This clone has a single count. This chain joins TRBV7-2 and TRBJ1-5, with D possibly being TRBD1 (6 bases). Germline CDR1 SGHTA, CDR2 FQGNSA. The V gene lost 5 bases and the J gene lost 7 bases, with 18 bases spanning the gap. The CDR3 sequence is 15 residues long. The CDR3: CASSPSTGGGQPQHF. CDR3 nucleotide sequence: TGTGCCAGCAGCCCCTCGACCGGGGGCGGCCAGCCCCAGCATTTT.

V gene TRBV7-3 combines with J gene TRBJ1-1; D is uncertain. With 2 bases removed from V and 1 base from J, the gap between germline ends came to 11 bases. The germline V gene has CDR1 SGHTA and CDR2 FQGTGA. This CDR3 has 15 residues. The CDR3 spells CASSLYGGTNTEAFF. CDR3 coding DNA: TGTGCCAGCAGCTTATATGGAGGTACGAACACTGAAGCTTTCTTT.

V usage is TRBV28 and J usage is TRBJ1-2; a weak D match, TRBD1 (6 bases). The V end was cut by 2 bases, the J end by 8 bases, with 21 bases between. The CDR3 sequence is 16 residues long. Germline V gene sequence: CDR1 MDHEN, CDR2 SYDVKM. CDR3 amino acids: CASSLGAPGQGIGYTF. The CDR3 DNA reads as TGTGCCAGCAGTTTAGGGGCACCGGGACAAGGTATCGGCTACACCTTC.

V usage is TRBV14 and J usage is TRBJ2-5; 11 bases map to TRBD2. The germline V gene has CDR1 SGHDN and CDR2 FVKESK. V was pared by 2 bases and J by 2 bases, with 10 bases of the junction left unmatched. This CDR3 has 18 residues. CDR3 nucleotide sequence: TGTGCCAGCAGCCAATCTAACCTAGCGGGAGGATGGCAAGAGACCCAGTACTTC. Translated, it gives CASSQSNLAGGWQETQYF. Full variable domain (missing parts from reference TRBV14 and TRBJ2-5): EAGVTQFPSHSVIEKGQTVTLRCDPISGHDNLYWYRRVMGKEIKFLLHFVKESKQDESGMPNNRFLAERTGGTYSTLKVQPAELEDSGVYFCASSQSNLAGGWQETQYFGPGTRLLVL.

The chain links TRBV6-6 to TRBJ2-3; D gene ambiguous. The germline V and J ends were trimmed by 0 bases and 4 bases, with 5 bases remaining between them. CDR3 length equals 13 residues. Per germline, CDR1 MNHNY and CDR2 SVGAGI (reference sequence). Here the CDR3 DNA reads TGTGCCAGCAGTTACTCAGCCCCAGATACGCAGTATTTT. It specifies CASSYSAPDTQYF.

The chain links TRBV19 to TRBJ2-7; D perhaps matches TRBD1 (6 bases). This CDR3 has 14 amino acids. The germline V gene has CDR1 LNHDA and CDR2 SQIVND (reference sequence). The V end was cut by 4 bases, the J end by 6 bases, with 16 bases between. CDR3 in DNA: TGTGCCAGTAGTAGGCAGGGGCAAGTAAGCGAGCAGTACTTC. This translates into CASSRQGQVSEQYF.

The V gene is TRBV21-1, the J gene TRBJ2-5; the table names TRBD2, a call not compared with the DNA. TRBV21-1 is listed as a pseudogene. CDR3 length: 13 amino acids. The CDR3 is CASSTPEGETQYF. The CDR3 bases are TGTGCCAGCAGCACCCCCGAGGGAGAGACCCAGTACTTC.